This passage covers 20 T cell receptor beta chains from one sample sequenced in a study of OX40 agonist ivuxolimab in advanced cancers. TCRdb keeps only in-frame clones here, not all; method: immunoSEQ multiplex PCR. The data hold 100,000 or so clones, with approximately 95% observed a single time. The sequencing used CD4+ or CD8+ T cells sorted from blood, collected in a trial of the OX40 agonist ivuxolimab. The source is an adult with an advanced solid tumor such as melanoma, head and neck, liver or kidney cancer.

This chain links TRBV4-1 with TRBJ2-7; maybe TRBD1 (5 bases). CDR3 length: 14 residues. The V gene lost 4 bases and the J gene lost 2 bases, with 12 bases spanning the gap. Looked up from germline, CDR1 is MGHRA and CDR2 is YSYEKL. In DNA form, the CDR3 reads TGCGCCAGCAGCCCCGCCGCAGGGACCTACGAGCAGTACTTC. It codes for CASSPAAGTYEQYF.

The chain carries TRBV5-8 and TRBJ1-1; D is undetermined. The CDR3 is made up of 11 amino acids. Between the trimmed V and J ends, which lost 2 bases and 4 bases, there was a span of 3 bases. From germline, CDR1 is SGHTS and CDR2 YDEGEE. The CDR3 is CASSLPTEAFF. The CDR3 DNA reads as TGTGCCAGCAGCTTACCCACTGAAGCTTTCTTT.

This chain joins TRBV11-3 and TRBJ2-3; 11 bases agree with TRBD2. The germline CDR1 and CDR2 sequences are SGHNT and YENEEA. Trimming removed 5 bases from V and 4 bases from J; junction bases left unmatched: 11. This CDR3 comprises 17 residues. This CDR3 is CASSQGVSGRASDTQYF. The DNA for the CDR3 is TGTGCCAGCAGCCAAGGGGTTAGCGGGAGGGCCTCAGATACGCAGTATTTT.

The chain carries TRBV7-9 and TRBJ2-1, with 11 bases lining up with TRBD2. The CDR3 runs 18 residues. The germline gives CDR1 SEHNR, CDR2 FQNEAQ (reference sequence). The trim removed 5 bases at V and 10 bases at J, leaving 19 bases unmatched. CDR3 nucleotides: TGTGCCAGCAGCCCACCCTCTAGCGGGGGGATCAGGACATGGGAGCAGTTCTTC. Translated, it gives CASSPPSSGGIRTWEQFF.

The genes are TRBV5-4 and TRBJ1-2; 7 bases agree with TRBD1. V lost 0 bases to trimming and J lost 1 base; unmatched junction nucleotides: 3. Germline CDR1 and CDR2: SGHNT and YYREEE (reference sequence). This CDR3 region has 15 residues. This CDR3 is CASSLVQGYNYGYTF. In nucleotides, the CDR3 is TGTGCCAGCAGCTTGGTACAGGGGTATAACTATGGCTACACCTTC.

This chain connects TRBV6-5 to TRBJ2-7, with a possible D match to TRBD2 (6 bases). The CDR3 is made up of 15 amino acids. CDR1 is MNHEY, CDR2 SVGAGI, per germline. The V end lost 3 bases, the J end lost 3 bases, and 15 bases lay between the germline ends. The CDR3 coding sequence is TGTGCCAGCAGTTATAGGCCCGGGACTTACTACGAGCAGTACTTC. It is translated as CASSYRPGTYYEQYF.

This chain joins TRBV7-2 and TRBJ2-3; the D is unclear. V lost 1 base to trimming and J lost 5 bases, with 7 bases between them. Germline V CDR1 and CDR2: SGHTA, FQGNSA. This CDR3 region has 13 residues. The CDR3 nucleotides are TGTGCCAGCAGCTTAGTTTCCTTAGATACGCAGTATTTT. Its translation: CASSLVSLDTQYF. The entire variable domain, with the rest obtained from reference TRBV7-2 and TRBJ2-3, is as follows: GAGVSQSPSNKVTEKGKDVELRCDPISGHTALYWYRQSLGQGLEFLIYFQGNSAPDKSGLPSDRFSAERTGGSVSTLTIQRTQQEDSAVYLCASSLVSLDTQYFGPGTRLTVL.

V is TRBV9 and J is TRBJ2-7, with D unclear. This CDR3 is 16 amino acids long. Germline-derived CDR1 and CDR2 are SGDLS and YYNGEE. Trimming cost V 3 bases and J 1 base, with 17 bases left between them. DNA of the CDR3: TGTGCCAGCAGCGGCGAGCCCGCACAAGTGTCCTACGAGCAGTACTTC. Protein: CASSGEPAQVSYEQYF.

This clone occurred once. The genes are TRBV11-2 and TRBJ2-1; D uncertain. Trimming shortened V by 5 bases and J by 9 bases, and 14 bases separated the two germline ends. CDR1 and CDR2 (germline): SGHAT, FQNNGV. This CDR3 has 13 residues. The CDR3 spells CASSPLQASEQFF. The CDR3 DNA sequence: TGTGCCAGCAGCCCACTTCAGGCTAGTGAGCAGTTCTTC.

This CDR3 is CASSLNQGSYNEQFF. Written as DNA, the CDR3 is TGTGCCAGCAGTTTAAATCAGGGATCCTACAATGAGCAGTTCTTC. The J gene is TRBJ2-1, the V gene TRBV27, with TRBD1 as a possible D gene (5 bases). The V and J ends lost 2 bases and 1 base respectively, with 9 bases between them. The CDR3 contains 15 residues. Germline-derived CDR1 and CDR2 are MNHEY and SMNVEV (reference sequence).

The chain combines TRBV4-2 with TRBJ1-4, with D unclear. Trimming stripped 5 bases from V and 8 bases from J, with 6 bases between. The germline V gene has CDR1 LGHNA and CDR2 YNFKEQ. This CDR3 region has 11 residues. The CDR3 DNA is TGTGCCAGCAGCTATAAAGAAAAACTGTTTTTT. It codes for CASSYKEKLFF.

The chain is built from TRBV29-1 and TRBJ2-5, with D possibly called TRBD1 or TRBD2 (5 bases each). Germline V CDR1 and CDR2: SQVTM, ANQGSEA. The CDR3 spans 13 residues. The V and J ends lost 5 bases and 3 bases respectively, with 13 bases between them. Written as DNA, the CDR3 is TGCAGCGTTCGGGGCAGGGCTGAAGAGACCCAGTACTTC. Residues: CSVRGRAEETQYF.

The rearrangement links TRBV7-6 to TRBJ2-3; D gene uncertain. The germline gives CDR1 SGHVS, CDR2 FNYEAQ. This CDR3 is 14 amino acids long. V was pared by 1 base and J by 0 bases, with 5 bases between. CDR3 DNA: TGTGCCAGCAGCTTAGGGGCTAGCACAGATACGCAGTATTTT. Its translation: CASSLGASTDTQYF. Variable domain in full (rest from reference TRBV7-6 and TRBJ2-3): GAGVSQSPRYKVTKRGQDVALRCDPISGHVSLYWYRQALGQGPEFLTYFNYEAQQDKSGLPNDRFSAERPEGSISTLTIQRTEQRDSAMYRCASSLGASTDTQYFGPGTRLTVL.

This clone was picked up one time. The gene calls are TRBV29-1 and TRBJ1-3; unclear D gene. Germline V gene lookup returns CDR1 SQVTM and CDR2 ANQGSEA. The V gene lost 4 bases and the J gene lost 0 bases, with 10 bases spanning the gap. The CDR3 spans 14 residues. Here the CDR3 reads CSVGVESSGNTIYF. CDR3 DNA sequence: TGCAGCGTTGGGGTAGAGAGCTCTGGAAACACCATATATTTT. The variable domain in full, with the rest retrieved from reference TRBV29-1 and TRBJ1-3, is SAVISQKPSRDICQRGTSLTIQCQVDSQVTMMFWYRQQPGQSLTLIATANQGSEATYESGFVIDKFPISRPNLTFSTLTVSNMSPEDSSIYLCSVGVESSGNTIYFGEGSWLTVV.

V usage is TRBV9 and J usage is TRBJ1-3, with D uncertain. V was trimmed by 4 bases and J by 0 bases, leaving 14 bases between them. This CDR3 comprises 16 residues. Per the germline V gene, CDR1 is SGDLS and CDR2 is YYNGEE. CDR3 bases: TGTGCCAGCAGCCCCGAGGTAGGGCGCTCTGGAAACACCATATATTTT. Translated, it gives CASSPEVGRSGNTIYF.

V and J are TRBV7-2 and TRBJ2-2, with D possibly being TRBD2 (5 bases). The CDR3 runs 16 residues. Trimming removed 3 bases at V and 4 bases at J, with 15 bases between. Per germline, CDR1 SGHTA and CDR2 FQGNSA. For the CDR3, the DNA is TGTGCCAGCAGCTTTCCGGGGTTCGCCCTCACCGGGGAGCTGTTTTTT. Amino acids: CASSFPGFALTGELFF.

DNA for the CDR3: TGCGCCAGCAGCTTGCCAAGCTACGAGCAGTACTTC. Amino acid sequence: CASSLPSYEQYF. The chain has TRBV5-1 and TRBJ2-7; D is uncertain. This CDR3 contains 12 residues. Germline loops: CDR1 SGHRS, CDR2 YFSETQ. The germline V and J ends were trimmed by 1 base and 3 bases, with 5 bases remaining between them.

This chain uses TRBV6-1 with TRBJ2-2; 8 bases fit TRBD2. The germline V gene encodes CDR1 MNHNS and CDR2 SASEGT. The CDR3 spans 15 residues. J gave up 4 bases and V 2 bases, and 3 bases lay outside the gene matches. Written as DNA, the CDR3 is TGTGCCAGCAGTGAAACGGGGGGGGGCACCGGGGAGCTGTTTTTT. This codes for CASSETGGGTGELFF.

This chain links TRBV7-9 with TRBJ2-2; 12 positions agree with TRBD1. The CDR3 has 17 residues. The germline gives CDR1 SEHNR, CDR2 FQNEAQ (reference sequence). The V segment lost 1 base and the J segment 7 bases; nucleotides outside the gene matches: 7. The CDR3 region has the DNA TGTGCCAGCAGCTTAGTCCGGGACAGGGGGCATAACGGGGAGCTGTTTTTT. Encoded protein: CASSLVRDRGHNGELFF.

This chain connects TRBV28 to TRBJ2-7, with unresolved D. The CDR3 extends over 15 amino acids. Germline V lookup: CDR1 MDHEN, CDR2 SYDVKM. V lost 2 bases and J 3 bases, leaving 14 bases between the germline ends. The CDR3 loop reads CASSLERPLLYEQYF. In nucleotides, the CDR3 is TGTGCCAGCAGTTTAGAACGGCCACTACTCTACGAGCAGTACTTC.